The 17 T cell receptor beta chains reported below all come from one sample, sequenced in a study of cytomegalovirus exposure and HLA in healthy donors. A multiplex PCR was run with 60 Vbeta primers and 13 Jbeta primers. Only in-frame clones appear in the TCRdb table, and some are missing; sequencing was by immunoSEQ multiplex PCR. The data show more than 75,000 clones, with roughly 77% seen just once and roughly 14% held by the top ten. Sequenced material: PBMCs. Every receptor here comes from a woman in her forties in good health and CMV-seropositive.

This clone was recorded a few times. The chain carries TRBV19 and TRBJ2-4; 9 bases line up with TRBD2. The trim removed 3 bases at V and 3 bases at J, leaving 12 bases unmatched. CDR3 length: 18 residues. Germline assignment: CDR1 LNHDA and CDR2 SQIVND (reference sequence). CDR3 loop: CASSINAGGRWVKNIQYF. The CDR3 nucleotides read TGTGCCAGTAGTATTAACGCGGGAGGGCGGTGGGTCAAAAACATTCAGTACTTC.

The chain employs TRBV11-2 and TRBJ1-2; TRBD1 aligns across 9 bases. Trimming took 4 bases from V and 5 from J; bases not matched to a gene: 14. There are 17 residues in the CDR3. Germline loops: CDR1 SGHAT, CDR2 FQNNGV. The CDR3 loop reads CASSSGTGLGSGYGYTF. In DNA, the CDR3 is TGTGCCAGCAGCTCCGGGACAGGGTTAGGTTCGGGGTATGGCTACACCTTC.

The chain uses TRBV7-8 and TRBJ1-1; a weak D match, TRBD1 (5 bases). The CDR3 totals 14 residues. The V gene lost 0 bases and the J gene lost 9 bases, with 14 bases spanning the gap. Germline V gene sequence: CDR1 SGHVS, CDR2 FQNEAQ. Here the CDR3 reads CASSLAPGTEKAFF. In DNA form, the CDR3 reads TGTGCCAGCAGCTTAGCGCCGGGGACTGAGAAAGCTTTCTTT.

The chain uses TRBV5-1 and TRBJ2-3; 7 bases fit TRBD2. V lost 4 bases, J lost 2 bases, and 4 bases stayed unmatched. The length of the CDR3 is 14 residues. CDR1 SGHRS and CDR2 YFSETQ come from the germline V gene. CDR3 protein: CASSLAAFTDTQYF. The CDR3 bases are TGCGCCAGCAGCCTAGCGGCCTTCACAGATACGCAGTATTTT.

The chain links TRBV4-2 to TRBJ2-3; 8 nucleotides agree with TRBD2. Germline-derived CDR1 and CDR2 are LGHNA and YNFKEQ. This CDR3 spans 16 amino acids. V trimming: 6 bases; J trimming: 0 bases; junction bases outside the gene matches: 8. CDR3 DNA sequence: TGTGCCAGCAGTCGGGGGGGAGAAATAAGCACAGATACGCAGTATTTT. It translates to CASSRGGEISTDTQYF.

CDR3 protein: CASSERVSPNEQYF. The CDR3 DNA reads TGTGCCAGCAGTGAACGGGTATCCCCGAACGAGCAGTACTTC. The chain joins TRBV2 to TRBJ2-7; D is undetermined. The CDR3 has 14 residues. From germline, CDR1 is SNHLY and CDR2 FYNNEI. Trimming cost V 2 bases and J 5 bases, with 13 bases left between them.

This chain uses TRBV7-8 with TRBJ2-1; D is possibly TRBD1 (6 bases). V was shortened by 0 bases and J by 6 bases, with 15 bases between the two germline ends. Germline loops: CDR1 SGHVS, CDR2 FQNEAQ. The length of the CDR3 is 16 residues. The CDR3 spells CASSLAARGGFNEQFF. CDR3 DNA sequence: TGTGCCAGCAGCTTAGCGGCCCGAGGGGGATTCAATGAGCAGTTCTTC.

CDR3 region: CASSQRVQIVGEKLFF. Here the CDR3 DNA reads TGTGCCAGCAGTCAACGTGTACAGATCGTCGGTGAAAAACTGTTTTTT. The rearrangement joins TRBV13 to TRBJ1-4; D call uncertain. The CDR3 totals 16 residues. Per germline, CDR1 PRHDT and CDR2 FYEKMQ (reference sequence). Between the trimmed V and J ends, which lost 6 bases and 7 bases, there was a span of 21 bases. Supplemented by reference TRBV13 and TRBJ1-4, the full variable domain reads AAGVIQSPRHLIKEKRETATLKCYPIPRHDTVYWYQQGPGQDPQFLISFYEKMQSDKGSIPDRFSAQQFSDYHSELNMSSLELGDSALYFCASSQRVQIVGEKLFFGSGTQLSVL.

This sequence joins TRBV27 and TRBJ2-7; D possibly corresponds to TRBD2 (5 bases). This CDR3 has 13 residues. V was shortened by 3 bases and J by 3 bases, with 9 bases between the two germline ends. CDR1 is MNHEY and CDR2 is SMNVEV in the germline V gene (reference sequence). The CDR3: CASSFKAGYEQYF. In DNA, the CDR3 is TGTGCCAGCAGTTTCAAGGCGGGCTACGAGCAGTACTTC.

This CDR3 reads CAWRLAGAPDTQYF. The CDR3, as DNA: TGTGCCTGGAGGTTGGCGGGAGCTCCAGATACGCAGTATTTT. The chain has TRBV30 and TRBJ2-3; TRBD2 matches at 7 bases. The V segment lost 3 bases and the J segment 4 bases; nucleotides outside the gene matches: 7. CDR3 size: 14 residues. CDR1 GTSNPN and CDR2 SVGIG come from the germline V gene (reference sequence). The full variable domain, completed using reference TRBV30 and TRBJ2-3, is SQTIHQWPATLVQPVGSPLSLECTVEGTSNPNLYWYRQAAGRGLQLLFYSVGIGQISSEVPQNLSASRPQDRQFILSSKKLLLSDSGFYLCAWRLAGAPDTQYFGPGTRLTVL.

The chain couples TRBV6-5 to TRBJ2-3; unclear D gene. V lost 4 bases and J lost 5, with 7 bases in between. Germline V CDR1 and CDR2: MNHEY, SVGAGI. The CDR3 loop spans 12 amino acids. As DNA, the CDR3 is TGTGCCAGCAGTTCCTTCGGAGATACGCAGTATTTT. Amino acid sequence: CASSSFGDTQYF.

This clone was found once. Within the sample, other DNA sequences also encode this same CDR3. This chain uses TRBV4-3 with TRBJ1-1, with D hard to call. Germline-derived CDR1 and CDR2 are LGHNA and YSLEER. Trimming took 0 bases from V and 1 from J, leaving 3 bases between them. This CDR3 is built from 13 residues. DNA for the CDR3: TGCGCCAGCAGCCAAGACAGGAACACTGAAGCTTTCTTT. It encodes CASSQDRNTEAFF.

V is TRBV29-1 and J is TRBJ2-7; possibly TRBD2 for D (5 bases). The CDR3 is 12 amino acids. V dropped 4 bases and J dropped 3 bases, with 10 bases sitting between them. Germline CDR1 is SQVTM and CDR2 is ANQGSEA. The CDR3 is CSVAGNHYEQYF. For the CDR3, the DNA is TGCAGCGTTGCCGGGAACCACTACGAGCAGTACTTC.

The chain recombines TRBV19 with TRBJ1-3; the D gene is possibly TRBD1 (6 bases). CDR1 is LNHDA and CDR2 is SQIVND in the germline V gene (reference sequence). This CDR3 spans 15 amino acids. Trimming cost V 5 bases and J 0 bases, with 11 bases left between them. The CDR3 DNA reads as TGTGCCAGTAGTTCGACAGGCAACTCTGGAAACACCATATATTTT. Translated, it gives CASSSTGNSGNTIYF.

The genes are TRBV5-1 and TRBJ2-3; 9 nucleotides line up with TRBD2. The CDR3 sequence is 15 residues long. The junction had 9 bases not matched to a gene; V was cut back by 5 bases and J by 5 bases. Germline V gene data show CDR1 as SGHRS and CDR2 as YFSETQ. The CDR3 sequence is CASRATSGRLDTQYF. The CDR3 DNA reads TGCGCCAGCAGGGCGACTAGCGGACGGCTAGATACGCAGTATTTT.

Worth noting for this clone: Germline is not matched at one junction end, which may reflect a read error. J is TRBJ2-5 and V is TRBV7-7, with a tentative D call TRBD2 (6 bases). This CDR3 region has 15 residues. Germline lookup yields CDR1 SSHAT and CDR2 FNYEAQ (reference sequence). CDR3 nucleotides: TGTGCTAGCAGCTCCGGGAGACGTTGGGAAGAGACCCAGTACTTC. It encodes CASSSGRRWEETQYF.

This clone appeared a single time. The CDR3: CASSNTGNTEAFF. CDR3 coding DNA: TGTGCCAGCAGCAACACAGGGAACACTGAAGCTTTCTTT. The chain has TRBV9 and TRBJ1-1; D is perhaps TRBD1 (5 bases). Germline loops: CDR1 SGDLS, CDR2 YYNGEE. With 4 bases removed from V and 1 base from J, the gap between germline ends came to 8 bases. The CDR3 runs to 13 residues. The full variable domain, its missing parts supplied by reference TRBV9 and TRBJ1-1, is DSGVTQTPKHLITATGQRVTLRCSPRSGDLSVYWYQQSLDQGLQFLIQYYNGEERAKGNILERFSAQQFPDLHSELNLSSLELGDSALYFCASSNTGNTEAFFGQGTRLTVV.